This T cell receptor (beta chain) comes out of a study of blood T cells in healthy people across ages. Germline assignment: CDR1 MRHNA and CDR2 SNTAGT. J was trimmed by 2 bases and V by 10 bases; bases with no gene match: 12. The CDR3 extends over 15 amino acids. For the second PCR, which ran for about 6 to 11 cycles, a sample-barcoded 5' primer and a J-beta primer mix were used. TCRdb redid the calling of the 5' RACE reads with MiXCR, one entry per CDR3 protein. Of nearly 800,000 distinct CDR3 sequences detected, roughly 25% appear once; the ten largest clones hold more than 3%. The sample also formed part of further work on T cells of mothers and their children.

This chain links TRBV6-4 with TRBJ2-5; the match to TRBD2 covers 8 bases. The sample comprised blood. The receptor was isolated from a boy aged 10-17 years in good health. The DNA for the CDR3 is TGTGCCAACAGCTCGGAGCGGGGGCAGCAAGAGACCCAGTACTTC. Translated, it gives CANSSERGQQETQYF.